These 27 T cell receptor beta chains were all obtained from the same sample, sequenced in a study of beta chain features in type 1 diabetes (dated by TCRdb to the late 2010s). Receptor libraries were prepared by the immunoSEQ multiplex PCR assay. The High Capacity cDNA Reverse Transcription Kit was used to reverse transcribe all of the isolated RNA, meaning that expressed TCRB transcripts were what got sequenced. TCRdb took over this immuneACCESS table, retaining in-frame rearrangements with V and J assigned. Such tables are incomplete; in checked studies, under half of the missing clones stem from an unresolved V gene, and the remainder is unexplained. Counted in this sample were hundreds of thousands of clones; over 10% of them appeared once. Around 0.02% of the sample is in the top ten clones. Material for sequencing was naive CD4+ T cells from blood. In the paper's terms, the cell subset or site label means: true naive CD4+ T cells. The receptor source for this set is a man aged 18 to 29 in good health.

This chain links TRBV2 with TRBJ1-1, with 10 bases lining up with TRBD1. The J segment lost 2 bases and the V segment lost 6 bases, leaving 3 bases of the junction unmatched. The CDR3 totals 14 residues. CDR1 and CDR2 from the germline V gene are SNHLY and FYNNEI. The CDR3 reads CASRDRGLNTEAFF. CDR3 nucleotides: TGTGCCAGCAGAGACAGGGGGCTTAACACTGAAGCTTTCTTT.

This chain joins TRBV30 and TRBJ1-1; tentatively, D is TRBD1 (5 bases). V dropped 3 bases and J dropped 4 bases, with 12 bases sitting between them. Germline V lookup: CDR1 GTSNPN, CDR2 SVGIG (reference sequence). This CDR3 spans 13 amino acids. CDR3 region: CAWSFQGATEAFF. In nucleotides, the CDR3 is TGTGCCTGGAGCTTCCAGGGCGCCACTGAAGCTTTCTTT.

This clone was counted a few times. The chain employs TRBV5-4 and TRBJ2-1; 10 bases are a match to TRBD1. Per the germline V gene, CDR1 is SGHNT and CDR2 is YYREEE (reference sequence). V gave up 0 bases and J gave up 6 bases; unmatched junction bases: 6. This CDR3 spans 16 amino acids. This CDR3 reads CASSLGQGARLNEQFF. The DNA of the CDR3 is TGTGCCAGCAGCTTGGGACAGGGGGCGCGTCTCAATGAGCAGTTCTTC. Drawing the rest from reference TRBV5-4 and TRBJ2-1, the complete variable domain is ETGVTQSPTHLIKTRGQQVTLRCSSQSGHNTVSWYQQALGQGPQFIFQYYREEENGRGNFPPRFSGLQFPNYSSELNVNALELDDSALYLCASSLGQGARLNEQFFGPGTRLTVL.

This clone was counted a few times. The V gene is TRBV18, the J gene TRBJ1-5; 9 bases are a match to TRBD1. J was trimmed by 3 bases and V by 5 bases; bases with no gene match: 8. The germline V gene has CDR1 KGHSH and CDR2 LQKENI. This CDR3 region has 16 residues. CDR3 amino acids: CASSSKTGGLNQPQHF. DNA for the CDR3: TGTGCCAGCTCATCCAAGACAGGGGGTCTCAATCAGCCCCAGCATTTT.

This CDR3 reads CASSPTSGGPGETQYF. For the CDR3, the DNA is TGTGCCAGCAGTCCTACTTCGGGGGGGCCGGGAGAGACCCAGTACTTC. V usage is TRBV9 and J usage is TRBJ2-5, with 8 bases identical to TRBD2. With V trimmed by 5 bases and J by 4 bases, 13 bases remained unmatched. This CDR3 spans 16 amino acids. Germline CDR1 and CDR2: SGDLS and YYNGEE.

This clone was observed a few times. This rearrangement joins TRBV27 to TRBJ2-7; 10 bases align to TRBD2. Germline V gives CDR1 MNHEY, CDR2 SMNVEV (reference sequence). The CDR3 is 15 amino acids. V was clipped by 3 bases and J by 5 bases; unmatched bases: 7. The CDR3 reads CASSFRAGGPDEQYF. CDR3 in DNA: TGTGCCAGCAGTTTCAGAGCGGGAGGGCCCGACGAGCAGTACTTC.

The chain employs TRBV4-2 and TRBJ1-4; D not resolved. Trimming took 0 bases from V and 7 from J, leaving 9 bases between them. The CDR3 runs to 14 residues. CDR1 is LGHNA, CDR2 YNFKEQ, per germline. This CDR3 is CASSQDPRPEKLFF. The CDR3 DNA sequence: TGTGCCAGCAGCCAAGATCCCAGGCCTGAAAAACTGTTTTTT.

As regards this clone: One end of the junction is discordant with germline, which a read error may explain. The CDR3 DNA follows: TGTGCCAGCAGTGGGGGGACAGTCAATGAGCAGTTCTTC. Its translation is CASSGGTVNEQFF. This rearrangement joins TRBV10-3 to TRBJ2-1; TRBD1 might be the D (7 bases). The CDR3 is made up of 13 amino acids. The V gene's germline CDR1 is ENHRY and CDR2 SYGVKD.

This clone has a handful of counts. The chain links TRBV5-4 to TRBJ2-2, with 9 bases identical to TRBD2. Germline V gene data show CDR1 as SGHNT and CDR2 as YYREEE (reference sequence). The CDR3 consists of 17 residues. The trim removed 3 bases at V and 5 bases at J, leaving 11 bases unmatched. DNA for the CDR3: TGTGCCAGCAGCTATCCCCGCGGGGGGGCGGGGACCGGGGAGCTGTTTTTT. Encoded protein: CASSYPRGGAGTGELFF.

This clone has just a few counts. This chain joins TRBV29-1 and TRBJ2-4; 8 bases align to TRBD1. V was pared by 7 bases and J by 3 bases, with 8 bases of the junction left unmatched. Germline values: CDR1 SQVTM, CDR2 ANQGSEA. The CDR3 runs 14 residues. The CDR3 is CSARQGMGKNIQYF. CDR3 coding DNA: TGCAGCGCCCGACAGGGGATGGGCAAAAACATTCAGTACTTC.

This clone was detected only a few times. This chain links TRBV7-6 with TRBJ2-3; TRBD1 aligns across 7 bases. The CDR3 extends over 16 amino acids. Trimming cost V 1 base and J 1 base; bases outside gene matches: 5. Germline loops: CDR1 SGHVS, CDR2 FNYEAQ. The CDR3 is CASSLVPGGGTDTQYF. Here the CDR3 DNA reads TGTGCCAGCAGCTTAGTCCCAGGGGGAGGCACAGATACGCAGTATTTT.

The chain recombines TRBV7-2 with TRBJ2-3; 10 bases agree with TRBD2. This CDR3 is built from 17 residues. CDR1 and CDR2 (germline): SGHTA, FQGNSA. J lost 6 bases, V lost 5 bases, and 14 bases had no gene match. CDR3 DNA sequence: TGTGCCAGCAGCGCCCGCTCCGGGACTAGCGAGAGGGATACGCAGTATTTT. Amino acid sequence: CASSARSGTSERDTQYF.

The chain combines TRBV4-2 with TRBJ2-7; TRBD1 matches at 11 bases. The CDR3 contains 16 residues. The trim removed 1 base at V and 0 bases at J, leaving 2 bases unmatched. Germline CDR1 is LGHNA and CDR2 is YNFKEQ. CDR3 bases: TGTGCCAGCAGCCAAGTGGACAGGGGGCTCTCCTACGAGCAGTACTTC. Its protein is CASSQVDRGLSYEQYF.

There are a few counts of this clone. J is TRBJ1-4 and V is TRBV7-9, with 11 bases lining up with TRBD1. The CDR3 totals 14 residues. The ends lost 4 bases at V and 8 bases at J; junction bases unmatched: 3. Looked up from germline, CDR1 is SEHNR and CDR2 is FQNEAQ (reference sequence). DNA for the CDR3: TGTGCCAGCAGCTCGGACAGGGGGCGCGAAAAACTGTTTTTT. Translated: CASSSDRGREKLFF.

This clone was observed a handful of times. In the same sample, other DNA sequences code for this CDR3. V gene TRBV30 combines with J gene TRBJ2-3; TRBD2 is a possible D gene (7 bases). Trimming shortened V by 1 base and J by 4 bases, and 9 bases separated the two germline ends. Germline CDR1 and CDR2: GTSNPN and SVGIG (reference sequence). This CDR3 has 13 amino acids. CDR3 in amino acids: CAWSGGGPDTQYF. CDR3 coding DNA: TGTGCCTGGAGTGGGGGGGGGCCAGATACGCAGTATTTT.

This clone came up a few times. V usage is TRBV6-6 and J usage is TRBJ1-6, with 8 bases that match TRBD1. Germline-derived CDR1 and CDR2 are MNHNY and SVGAGI (reference sequence). The CDR3 spans 16 residues. V lost 2 bases, J lost 8 bases, and 8 bases stayed unmatched. CDR3 nucleotide sequence: TGTGCCAGCAGTTACCGAGGACAGGGTACGCATTCACCCCTCCACTTT. Translated: CASSYRGQGTHSPLHF.

This chain links TRBV7-2 with TRBJ2-2; a possible D gene is TRBD2 (6 bases). CDR3 length: 16 amino acids. Germline CDR1 SGHTA, CDR2 FQGNSA. Deletions cut 1 base from V and 2 bases from J, with 11 bases between. DNA of the CDR3: TGTGCCAGCAGCTTAGACCCACTAGCTAACACCGGGGAGCTGTTTTTT. Translation gives CASSLDPLANTGELFF.

The J gene is TRBJ2-7, the V gene TRBV7-3; 10 bases agree with TRBD1. This CDR3 is 14 amino acids long. The germline CDR1 and CDR2 sequences are SGHTA and FQGTGA. Germline trimming cut 5 bases from V and 2 bases from J; bases unmatched to any gene: 3. The CDR3: CASSRTGGPYEQYF. CDR3 sequence (DNA): TGTGCCAGCAGCCGGACAGGGGGGCCCTACGAGCAGTACTTC.

This clone was seen a handful of times. The same CDR3 arises from other DNA sequences in this sample as well. J is TRBJ2-5 and V is TRBV30, with 7 bases identical to TRBD1. Trimming cost V 2 bases and J 4 bases; bases outside gene matches: 4. This CDR3 has 13 residues. Per germline, CDR1 GTSNPN and CDR2 SVGIG (reference sequence). CDR3 in DNA: TGTGCCTGGAGTCTAGGGGGCAGAGAGACCCAGTACTTC. This gives the protein CAWSLGGRETQYF.

Only a few counts were recorded for this clone. The gene calls are TRBV4-3 and TRBJ2-6; maybe TRBD1 (6 bases). Between the trimmed V and J ends, which lost 4 bases and 0 bases, there was a span of 13 bases. CDR1 is LGHNA and CDR2 is YSLEER in the germline V gene. This CDR3 region has 17 residues. Written as DNA, the CDR3 is TGCGCCAGCAGCCTCGATAGGGGGAGCTCTGGGGCCAACGTCCTGACTTTC. This codes for CASSLDRGSSGANVLTF.

The sample holds one count of this clone. A junction boundary mismatches the germline segment, possibly from a read error. The CDR3 sequence is CASSLYQTSGTLTGEQFF. The CDR3, as DNA: TGTGCTAGCAGCTTATACCAAACTAGCGGGACTCTTACGGGTGAGCAGTTCTTC. The rearrangement uses TRBV7-7 and TRBJ2-1; TRBD2 matches at 10 bases. Germline CDR1 reads SSHAT; CDR2 reads FNYEAQ (reference sequence). This CDR3 region has 18 residues.

V is TRBV29-1 and J is TRBJ2-2; the match to TRBD1 covers 9 bases. The V segment lost 5 bases and the J segment 12 bases; nucleotides outside the gene matches: 4. This CDR3 has 11 residues. Germline V gene lookup returns CDR1 SQVTM and CDR2 ANQGSEA. In nucleotides, the CDR3 is TGCAGCGTTATAGGACAGGGGAAGCTGTTTTTT. The encoded protein is CSVIGQGKLFF.

The chain has TRBV10-3 and TRBJ2-1; D may be TRBD1 (6 bases). V was clipped by 2 bases and J by 2 bases, with 13 bases between them. The CDR3 sequence is 16 residues long. From germline, CDR1 is ENHRY and CDR2 SYGVKD. CDR3 amino acids: CAISETPQGPYNEQFF. Here the CDR3 DNA reads TGTGCCATCAGTGAGACCCCACAGGGCCCCTACAATGAGCAGTTCTTC.

This chain links TRBV15 with TRBJ2-5; a weak D match, TRBD1 (6 bases). V dropped 0 bases and J dropped 4 bases, with 15 bases sitting between them. CDR1 is LNHNV, CDR2 YYDKDF, per germline (reference sequence). The CDR3 sequence is 16 residues long. This CDR3 reads CATSREQQGLSETQYF. CDR3 nucleotides: TGTGCCACCAGCAGAGAACAACAGGGCTTGTCAGAGACCCAGTACTTC. The entire variable domain, with the rest obtained from reference TRBV15 and TRBJ2-5, is as follows: DAMVIQNPRYQVTQFGKPVTLSCSQTLNHNVMYWYQQKSSQAPKLLFHYYDKDFNNEADTPDNFQSRRPNTSFCFLDIRSPGLGDTAMYLCATSREQQGLSETQYFGPGTRLLVL.

This rearrangement joins TRBV30 to TRBJ1-2; 8 bases map to TRBD1. CDR1 is GTSNPN, CDR2 SVGIG, per germline (reference sequence). This CDR3 comprises 15 residues. V lost 1 base to trimming and J lost 4 bases; unmatched junction nucleotides: 8. The CDR3 sequence is CAWSGGQGGFYGYTF. DNA for the CDR3: TGTGCCTGGAGTGGCGGACAGGGCGGTTTCTATGGCTACACCTTC.

The J gene is TRBJ2-3, the V gene TRBV7-3; D is ambiguous. Germline loops: CDR1 SGHTA, CDR2 FQGTGA. V lost 2 bases, J lost 2 bases, and 5 bases lay in between. This CDR3 is 13 amino acids long. The CDR3 loop reads CASSLSHTDTQYF. For the CDR3, the DNA is TGTGCCAGCAGCTTATCCCACACAGATACGCAGTATTTT. The full variable domain, in which reference TRBV7-3 and TRBJ2-3 provide the parts outside the CDR3, is GAGVSQTPSNKVTEKGKYVELRCDPISGHTALYWYRQSLGQGPEFLIYFQGTGAADDSGLPNDRFFAVRPEGSVSTLKIQRTERGDSAVYLCASSLSHTDTQYFGPGTRLTVL.

The chain combines TRBV5-6 with TRBJ2-5; D gene uncertain. Germline lookup yields CDR1 SGHDT and CDR2 YYEEEE. There are 11 residues in the CDR3. The V end was cut by 4 bases, the J end by 2 bases, with 3 bases between. CDR3 loop: CASSQQETQYF. The CDR3 nucleotides read TGTGCCAGCAGCCAGCAAGAGACCCAGTACTTC.